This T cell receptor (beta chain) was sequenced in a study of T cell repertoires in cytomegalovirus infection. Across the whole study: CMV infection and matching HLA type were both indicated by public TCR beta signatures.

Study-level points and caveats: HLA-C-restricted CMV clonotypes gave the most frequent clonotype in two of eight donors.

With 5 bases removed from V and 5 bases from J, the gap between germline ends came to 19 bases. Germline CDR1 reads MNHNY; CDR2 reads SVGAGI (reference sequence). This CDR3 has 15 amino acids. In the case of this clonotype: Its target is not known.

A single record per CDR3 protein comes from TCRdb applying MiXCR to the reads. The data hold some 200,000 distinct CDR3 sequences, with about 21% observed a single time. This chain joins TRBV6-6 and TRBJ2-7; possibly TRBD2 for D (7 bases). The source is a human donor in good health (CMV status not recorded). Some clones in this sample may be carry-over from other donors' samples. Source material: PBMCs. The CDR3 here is CASSNLGGGHHEQYF. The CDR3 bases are TGTGCCAGCAGTAATTTGGGGGGGGGGCACCACGAGCAGTACTTC.